This T cell receptor (beta chain) was sequenced for a study of graft-versus-host responses after intestinal transplantation (dated by TCRdb to the early 2020s). For context, the study as a whole: The transplants that recipients got were multivisceral, liver-intestinal, or isolated intestinal. All recipients received anti-thymocyte globulin induction followed by maintenance tacrolimus and steroids for approximately 3 years. Bulk TCR-beta CDR3 sequencing was used to track graft-versus-host and host-versus-graft alloreactive T cell clones in the graft, circulation and bone marrow after intestinal transplantation. Alloreactive clones were identified by sequencing pre-transplant mixed lymphocyte reaction products and comparing these products with unstimulated pre-transplant donor and recipient T cells. The cohort enrolled 20 to 30 intestinal transplant recipients including one retransplant, and 3 patients lacking pretransplant specimens were excluded. A peak of at least 4% donor T cells among recipient peripheral blood mononuclear cells was the definition used for donor T cell macrochimerism. Rather than going through the commercial service, samples from three later patients were sequenced in-house on an Illumina MiSeq and processed with MiXCR.

CDR3 length: 15 amino acids, cysteine to phenylalanine. Only the CDR3 DNA stays, 45 bases, in frame from base 1. V is shortened by 2 bases, J by 1 base, and the region joining them spans 10 bases. The germline V gene encodes CDR1 SGHDT and CDR2 YYEEEE. Blood samples were collected up to 4 times in the first month after transplant and then at least monthly when available. To prepare the library, the immunoSEQ multiplex PCR assay was applied. High-throughput TCR-beta CDR3 sequencing of genomic DNA from most patients was performed by Adaptive Biotechnologies. The authors' analysis ran thus. Adaptive's ImmunoSEQ software was the source of the TCR sequencing data for 15 to 20 patients, while three other patients were processed with MiXCR and VDJtools. CDR3 nucleotide sequences shared by donor and recipient were removed because the origin of these sequences could not be assigned. At least 2-fold expansion over unstimulated cells and a minimum CFSE-low frequency of 0.002% (template counts) or 0.001% (read counts) were required for clones to be classified as alloreactive. Clones were considered mappable if detected in sequenced pre-transplant spleen, lymph node, or MLR CFSE-low populations of the donor or recipient. The cumulative frequency of alloreactive clones was calculated as a percentage of all sequences, weighted by copy number. TCRdb provides this immuneACCESS table in a form limited to in-frame rearrangements. Some clones are lacking; in checked studies, under half of them reflect an unresolved V gene, and why the rest are absent is not known. V and J calls and clone size are copied from that table; D and trimming were computed from the DNA. Counted in this sample were nearly 20,000 clones; about nine tenths of them appeared once. The ten largest clones add up to 9.4% of the sample.

What the study reported, not specific to this receptor: GvH clones were detected in recipient bone marrow, and some of these GvH clones were observed earlier in ileal mucosa or blood, consistent with an intestinal mucosal origin. Early after transplant, peak levels of circulating GvH clones were found to be associated with declines in HvG clones. High GvH to HvG T cell clonal ratios were observed in the allografts of patients with donor T cell macrochimerism. The relatively low number and heterogeneity of intestinal transplant patients limited the conclusions.

Worth noting for this clone: This receptor's antigen is unknown. One base away there is no much larger clone; base qualities are not given.

The sequencing here drew on PBMCs, taken 220 to 240 days after intestinal transplant. Recombination linked TRBV5-6 to TRBJ1-5; the D gene assignment is ambiguous. This clonotype originated in a human patient who received an intestinal transplant, so some T cells may come from the graft donor. The CDR3 protein: CASSFWAESNQPQHF. The DNA sequence is as follows: TGTGCCAGCAGCTTCTGGGCGGAGAGCAATCAGCCCCAGCATTTT. This CDR3, with the reference TRBV5-6 and TRBJ1-5 proteins standing in past its ends, gives the full variable domain DAGVTQSPTHLIKTRGQQVTLRCSPKSGHDTVSWYQQALGQGPQFIFQYYEEEERQRGNFPDRFSGHQFPNYSSELNVNALLLGDSALYLCASSFWAESNQPQHFGDGTRLSIL.